The 22 T cell receptor beta chains listed next were all sequenced from one sample in a study of cytomegalovirus exposure and HLA in healthy donors. The PCR employed 60 Vbeta primers together with 13 Jbeta primers. The protocol was immunoSEQ multiplex PCR, while the TCRdb copy is restricted to in-frame clones and leaves out a portion. This sample yields about 94,000 clones, of which around two thirds are seen a single time; 3.5% to 4.5% belongs to the top ten. The sequencing input was PBMCs. The receptors derive from a man aged 25 to 45 in good health and CMV-seronegative.

The CDR3 protein is CAWGYRANTEAFF. CDR3 DNA sequence: TGTGCCTGGGGATACAGGGCGAACACTGAAGCTTTCTTT. V usage is TRBV30 and J usage is TRBJ1-1, with a tentative D call TRBD1 (6 bases). V was pared by 5 bases and J by 1 base, with 11 bases between. Germline V gene lookup returns CDR1 GTSNPN and CDR2 SVGIG (reference sequence). The CDR3 length is 13 residues.

The genes are TRBV10-3 and TRBJ2-7; weak D call: TRBD1 (8 bases). Trimming took 11 bases from V and 0 from J, leaving 14 bases between them. The CDR3 length is 13 residues. Germline-derived CDR1 and CDR2 are ENHRY and SYGVKD. The CDR3: CASQGGNSYEQYF. CDR3 nucleotides: TGTGCCTCACAGGGGGGGAACTCCTACGAGCAGTACTTC.

This clone was detected only a few times. The chain employs TRBV2 and TRBJ2-1; 7 positions match TRBD1. Germline CDR1 and CDR2: SNHLY and FYNNEI. J lost 10 bases, V lost 6 bases, and 6 bases had no gene match. The CDR3 totals 12 residues. CDR3 loop: CASRREQGEQFF. Here the CDR3 DNA reads TGTGCCAGCAGACGGGAACAGGGGGAGCAGTTCTTC.

This rearrangement joins TRBV6-1 to TRBJ2-7; weak D call: TRBD1 (6 bases). Germline CDR1 MNHNS, CDR2 SASEGT. V gave up 8 bases and J gave up 3 bases, with 11 bases separating them. The CDR3 length is 12 residues. CDR3 protein: CASAQQGYEQYF. CDR3 DNA sequence: TGTGCCAGCGCACAACAGGGCTACGAGCAGTACTTC.

This chain links TRBV27 with TRBJ1-2; the match to TRBD1 covers 7 bases. J gave up 4 bases and V 3 bases, and 8 bases lay outside the gene matches. The CDR3 is 15 residues long. CDR1 is MNHEY, CDR2 SMNVEV, per germline (reference sequence). The CDR3 DNA reads as TGTGCCAGCAGTTTTGGTGGGACAGACGGCTATGGCTACACCTTC. Translation: CASSFGGTDGYGYTF.

This clone was picked up one time. The chain couples TRBV5-5 to TRBJ1-2; the match to TRBD1 covers 7 bases. CDR1 is SGHKS and CDR2 is YYEKEE in the germline V gene (reference sequence). Trimming removed 2 bases from V and 7 bases from J; junction bases left unmatched: 5. This CDR3 is built from 13 residues. The CDR3 reads CASSFEGARGYTF. DNA of the CDR3: TGTGCCAGCAGCTTTGAGGGGGCGCGTGGCTACACCTTC. The full variable domain, in which reference TRBV5-5 and TRBJ1-2 provide the parts outside the CDR3, is DAGVTQSPTHLIKTRGQQVTLRCSPISGHKSVSWYQQVLGQGPQFIFQYYEKEERGRGNFPDRFSARQFPNYSSELNVNALLLGDSALYLCASSFEGARGYTFGSGTRLTVV.

The CDR3 sequence is CASSQAIAGRGNQPQHF. Written as DNA, the CDR3 is TGCGCCAGCAGCCAAGCCATAGCGGGGCGGGGAAATCAGCCCCAGCATTTT. J is TRBJ1-5 and V is TRBV4-1; D might be TRBD1 (5 bases). V dropped 1 base and J dropped 4 bases, with 17 bases sitting between them. From germline, CDR1 is MGHRA and CDR2 YSYEKL. The CDR3 is made up of 17 amino acids.

This clone was detected a few times. The V call is TRBV2, the J call TRBJ2-3, with 11 bases lining up with TRBD2. Germline V gene lookup returns CDR1 SNHLY and CDR2 FYNNEI. The CDR3 contains 16 residues. V lost 3 bases to trimming and J lost 6 bases; unmatched junction nucleotides: 8. The CDR3 sequence: CASSDVVAGGPDTQYF. CDR3 bases: TGTGCCAGCAGTGACGTGGTAGCGGGGGGGCCGGATACGCAGTATTTT.

Of note for this clone: The junction does not match germline at one end; this may be a read error. CDR3 protein: CASNLGGALGNEQFF. For the CDR3, the DNA is TGTGCCAGCAACTTAGGGGGGGCCCTGGGCAATGAGCAGTTCTTC. V and J are TRBV13 and TRBJ2-1, with D possibly matching TRBD2 (7 bases). The CDR3 has 15 amino acids. Germline lookup yields CDR1 PRHDT and CDR2 FYEKMQ (reference sequence).

The V and J genes are TRBV5-1 and TRBJ2-7; 11 bases match TRBD2. This CDR3 comprises 16 residues. Trimming took 2 bases from V and 4 from J; bases not matched to a gene: 8. From germline, CDR1 is SGHRS and CDR2 YFSETQ. The CDR3 reads CASSFSGTSGLYEQYF. The CDR3 bases are TGCGCCAGCAGCTTTTCCGGGACTAGCGGATTATACGAGCAGTACTTC. The entire variable domain, with the rest obtained from reference TRBV5-1 and TRBJ2-7, is as follows: KAGVTQTPRYLIKTRGQQVTLSCSPISGHRSVSWYQQTPGQGLQFLFEYFSETQRNKGNFPGRFSGRQFSNSRSEMNVSTLELGDSALYLCASSFSGTSGLYEQYFGPGTRLTVT.

This clone has more than one count but fewer than ten. The chain recombines TRBV6-6 with TRBJ2-3; D call uncertain. CDR3 length: 13 residues. V was pared by 7 bases and J by 0 bases, with 8 bases between. Germline CDR1 MNHNY, CDR2 SVGAGI (reference sequence). The CDR3 reads CASTWQSTDTQYF. The CDR3 region has the DNA TGTGCCAGCACATGGCAAAGCACAGATACGCAGTATTTT.

This clone was picked up a small number of times. The rearrangement uses TRBV7-3 and TRBJ2-7, with D tentatively TRBD2 (5 bases). The V gene's germline CDR1 is SGHTA and CDR2 FQGTGA. The CDR3 totals 11 residues. V was shortened by 5 bases and J by 11 bases, with 13 bases between the two germline ends. The CDR3 loop is CASSPGRDEYF. For the CDR3, the DNA is TGTGCCAGCAGCCCAGGCCGGGATGAGTACTTC.

This sequence joins TRBV19 and TRBJ1-2, with D possibly being TRBD1 (5 bases). The V gene's germline CDR1 is LNHDA and CDR2 SQIVND (reference sequence). V was clipped by 3 bases and J by 5 bases, with 10 bases between them. This CDR3 has 13 amino acids. Written as DNA, the CDR3 is TGTGCCAGTAGTATGGCAGGGACTTATGGCTACACCTTC. It codes for CASSMAGTYGYTF.

The V and J genes are TRBV6-5 and TRBJ1-1, with D possibly matching TRBD1 (5 bases). V lost 5 bases to trimming and J lost 5 bases, with 15 bases between them. Germline values: CDR1 MNHEY, CDR2 SVGAGI. CDR3 size: 14 residues. The CDR3 sequence is CASSGVGRGTEAFF. CDR3 DNA: TGTGCCAGCAGTGGCGTGGGGCGAGGAACTGAAGCTTTCTTT.

Only one count was recorded for this clone. The chain is built from TRBV6-4 and TRBJ1-4, with 9 bases matching TRBD1. After removal of 2 bases from V and 5 bases from J, the junction contained 6 bases not matched to a gene. This CDR3 is built from 16 residues. CDR1 MRHNA and CDR2 SNTAGT come from the germline V gene. CDR3 coding DNA: TGTGCCAGCAGTGACCAAGCCGGGACAGGGAATGAAAAACTGTTTTTT. This gives the protein CASSDQAGTGNEKLFF.

About this clone: One junction end disagrees with the germline gene, perhaps due to a read error. Here the CDR3 DNA reads TGTGCCGGCAGCTTGGGGGGGCCCTACAATGAGCAGTTCTTC. Translating it yields CAGSLGGPYNEQFF. The chain uses TRBV7-9 and TRBJ2-1, with D possibly being TRBD2 (7 bases). Germline V CDR1 and CDR2: SEHNR, FQNEAQ (reference sequence). The CDR3 is 14 residues long.

The chain links TRBV5-1 to TRBJ2-1; 7 nucleotides line up with TRBD2. CDR3 length: 14 residues. Germline V gene lookup returns CDR1 SGHRS and CDR2 YFSETQ. The trim removed 3 bases at V and 12 bases at J, leaving 12 bases unmatched. CDR3 region: CASSSGGSVVRQFF. The DNA for the CDR3 is TGCGCCAGCAGCTCCGGGGGGTCTGTTGTAAGGCAGTTCTTC.

V usage is TRBV29-1 and J usage is TRBJ1-2; the D gene is possibly TRBD1 (6 bases). V gave up 0 bases and J gave up 3 bases, with 17 bases separating them. The germline CDR1 and CDR2 sequences are SQVTM and ANQGSEA. The CDR3 contains 16 residues. The CDR3 here is CSVEDRAWGLDYGYTF. CDR3 DNA: TGCAGCGTTGAAGATCGAGCTTGGGGGCTGGACTATGGCTACACCTTC.

The chain links TRBV13 to TRBJ1-6; TRBD1 matches at 10 bases. V lost 7 bases and J lost 6; bases outside the gene matches: 6. This CDR3 has 15 residues. Germline V gene sequence: CDR1 PRHDT, CDR2 FYEKMQ (reference sequence). The CDR3 sequence: CASTMRQGANSPLHF. The CDR3 nucleotides are TGTGCCAGCACTATGAGACAGGGGGCTAATTCACCCCTCCACTTT. Full variable domain (remainder filled in from reference TRBV13 and TRBJ1-6): AAGVIQSPRHLIKEKRETATLKCYPIPRHDTVYWYQQGPGQDPQFLISFYEKMQSDKGSIPDRFSAQQFSDYHSELNMSSLELGDSALYFCASTMRQGANSPLHFGNGTRLTVT.

V usage is TRBV7-6 and J usage is TRBJ2-7, with D perhaps matching TRBD1 (6 bases). The CDR3 runs to 15 residues. V lost 1 base and J lost 7, with 17 bases in between. From germline, CDR1 is SGHVS and CDR2 FNYEAQ. DNA of the CDR3: TGTGCCAGCAGCTTAGTTTCAGGGGCCGCACTTGAGCAGTACTTC. It encodes CASSLVSGAALEQYF.

This chain uses TRBV6-5 with TRBJ1-1, with D perhaps matching TRBD1 (6 bases). Germline lookup yields CDR1 MNHEY and CDR2 SVGAGI. The V end was cut by 0 bases, the J end by 0 bases, with 8 bases between. The CDR3 spans 15 residues. CDR3 residues: CASSYSRGMNTEAFF. For the CDR3, the DNA is TGTGCCAGCAGTTACTCCAGGGGCATGAACACTGAAGCTTTCTTT.

The chain couples TRBV28 to TRBJ1-5; D not certain. The germline gives CDR1 MDHEN, CDR2 SYDVKM. V lost 6 bases and J 4 bases, leaving 7 bases between the germline ends. This CDR3 comprises 12 residues. The CDR3 is CASSEQNQPQHF. DNA of the CDR3: TGTGCCAGCAGCGAGCAAAATCAGCCCCAGCATTTT.